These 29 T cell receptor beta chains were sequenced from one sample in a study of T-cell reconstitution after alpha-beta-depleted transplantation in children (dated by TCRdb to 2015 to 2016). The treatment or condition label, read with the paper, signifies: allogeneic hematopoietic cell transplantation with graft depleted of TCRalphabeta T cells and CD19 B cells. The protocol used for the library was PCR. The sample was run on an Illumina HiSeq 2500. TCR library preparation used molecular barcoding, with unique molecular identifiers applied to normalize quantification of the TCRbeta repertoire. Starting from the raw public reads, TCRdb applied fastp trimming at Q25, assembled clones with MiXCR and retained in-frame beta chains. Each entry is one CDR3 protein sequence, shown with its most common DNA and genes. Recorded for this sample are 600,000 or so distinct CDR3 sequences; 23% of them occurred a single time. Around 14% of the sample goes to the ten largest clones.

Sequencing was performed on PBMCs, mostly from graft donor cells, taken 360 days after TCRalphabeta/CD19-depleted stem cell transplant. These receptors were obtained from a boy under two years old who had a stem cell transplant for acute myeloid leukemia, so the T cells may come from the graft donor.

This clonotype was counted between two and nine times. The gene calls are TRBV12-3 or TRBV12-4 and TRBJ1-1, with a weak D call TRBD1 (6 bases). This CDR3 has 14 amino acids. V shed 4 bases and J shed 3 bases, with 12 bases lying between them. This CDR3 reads CASSYRALDTEAFF. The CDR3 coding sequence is TGTGCCAGCAGTTACAGGGCCCTAGACACTGAAGCTTTCTTT.

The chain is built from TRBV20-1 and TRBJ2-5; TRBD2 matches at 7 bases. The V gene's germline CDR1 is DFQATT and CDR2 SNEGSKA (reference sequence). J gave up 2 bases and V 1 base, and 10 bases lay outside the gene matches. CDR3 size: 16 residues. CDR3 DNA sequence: TGCAGTGCTAGAGTACTAGCGCCCCAATGGCAAGAGACCCAGTACTTC. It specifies CSARVLAPQWQETQYF.

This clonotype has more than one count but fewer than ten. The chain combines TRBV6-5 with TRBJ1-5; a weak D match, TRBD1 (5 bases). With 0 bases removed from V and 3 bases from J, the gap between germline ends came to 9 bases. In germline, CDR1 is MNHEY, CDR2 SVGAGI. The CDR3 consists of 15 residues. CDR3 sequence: CASSYSRQYNQPQHF. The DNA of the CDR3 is TGTGCCAGCAGTTACTCCCGACAGTACAATCAGCCCCAGCATTTT.

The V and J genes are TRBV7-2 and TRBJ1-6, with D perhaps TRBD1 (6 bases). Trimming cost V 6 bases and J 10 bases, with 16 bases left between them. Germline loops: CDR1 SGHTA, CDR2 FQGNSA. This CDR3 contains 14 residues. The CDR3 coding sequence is TGTGCCAGCAGACTCACAAGGGGGGGATCACCCCTCCACTTT. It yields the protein CASRLTRGGSPLHF.

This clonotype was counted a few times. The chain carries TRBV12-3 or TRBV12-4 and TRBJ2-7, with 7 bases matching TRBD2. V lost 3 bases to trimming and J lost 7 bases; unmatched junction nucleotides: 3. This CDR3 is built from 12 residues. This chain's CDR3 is CASSFYGGEQYF. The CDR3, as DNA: TGTGCCAGCAGTTTCTACGGGGGGGAGCAGTACTTC.

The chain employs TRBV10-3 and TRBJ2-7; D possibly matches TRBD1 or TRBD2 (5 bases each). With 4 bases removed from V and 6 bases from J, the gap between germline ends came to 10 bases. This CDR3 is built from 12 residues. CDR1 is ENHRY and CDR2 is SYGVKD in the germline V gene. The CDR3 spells CAISGLGTEQYF. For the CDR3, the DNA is TGTGCCATCAGTGGGCTAGGGACCGAGCAGTACTTC.

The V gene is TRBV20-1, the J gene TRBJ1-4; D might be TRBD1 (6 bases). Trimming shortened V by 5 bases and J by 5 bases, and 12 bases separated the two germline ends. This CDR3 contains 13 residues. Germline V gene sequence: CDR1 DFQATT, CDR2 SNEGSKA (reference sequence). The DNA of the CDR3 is TGCAGTGCTGGCAGGGGAGGGAATGAAAAACTGTTTTTT. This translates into CSAGRGGNEKLFF.

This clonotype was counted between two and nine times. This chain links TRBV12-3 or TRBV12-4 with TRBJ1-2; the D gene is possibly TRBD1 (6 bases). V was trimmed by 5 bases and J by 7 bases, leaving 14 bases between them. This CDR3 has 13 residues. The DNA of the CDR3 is TGTGCCAGCAGTGTAACAGGGTCCGTTGGCTACACCTTC. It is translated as CASSVTGSVGYTF.

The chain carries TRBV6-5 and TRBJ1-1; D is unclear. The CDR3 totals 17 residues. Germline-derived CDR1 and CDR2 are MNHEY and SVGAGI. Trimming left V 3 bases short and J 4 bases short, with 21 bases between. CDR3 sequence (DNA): TGTGCCAGCAGTTATAATTCGGCAGCAGGACCGTCCACTGAAGCTTTCTTT. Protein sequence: CASSYNSAAGPSTEAFF.

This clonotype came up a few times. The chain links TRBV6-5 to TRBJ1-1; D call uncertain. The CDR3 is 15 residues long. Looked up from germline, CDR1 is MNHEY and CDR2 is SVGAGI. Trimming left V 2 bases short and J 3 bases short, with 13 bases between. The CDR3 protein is CASSYEAGRYTEAFF. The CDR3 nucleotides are TGTGCCAGCAGTTACGAAGCCGGGCGGTACACTGAAGCTTTCTTT.

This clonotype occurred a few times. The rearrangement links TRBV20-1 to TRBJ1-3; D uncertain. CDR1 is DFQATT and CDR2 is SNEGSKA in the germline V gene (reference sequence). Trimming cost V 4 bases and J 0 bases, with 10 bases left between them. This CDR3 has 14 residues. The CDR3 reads CSAMTPSSGNTIYF. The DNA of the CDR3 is TGCAGTGCTATGACACCGAGCTCTGGAAACACCATATATTTT.

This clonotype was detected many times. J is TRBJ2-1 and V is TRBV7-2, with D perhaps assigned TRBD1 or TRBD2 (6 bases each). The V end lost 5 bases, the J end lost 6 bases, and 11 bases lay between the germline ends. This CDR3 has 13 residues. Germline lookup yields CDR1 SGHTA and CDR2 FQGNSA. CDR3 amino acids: CASSQGTFNEQFF. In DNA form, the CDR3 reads TGTGCCAGCAGCCAGGGGACTTTCAATGAGCAGTTCTTC.

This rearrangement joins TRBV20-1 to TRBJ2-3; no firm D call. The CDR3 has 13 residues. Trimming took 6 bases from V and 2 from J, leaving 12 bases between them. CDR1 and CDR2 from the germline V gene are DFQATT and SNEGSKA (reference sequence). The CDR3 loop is CSAPKDPTDTQYF. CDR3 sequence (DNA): TGCAGTGCCCCGAAGGACCCCACAGATACGCAGTATTTT.

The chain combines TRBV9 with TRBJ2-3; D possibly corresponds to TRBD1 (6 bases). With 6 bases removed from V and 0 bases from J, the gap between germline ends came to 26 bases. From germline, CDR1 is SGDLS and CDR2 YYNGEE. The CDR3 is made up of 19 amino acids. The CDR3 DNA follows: TGTGCCAGCACCCCGACACTGCTCCGGACAGTTTCTAGCACAGATACGCAGTATTTT. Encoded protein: CASTPTLLRTVSSTDTQYF.

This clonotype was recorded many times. CDR3 DNA sequence: TGTGCCAGCTCACCCCAATATGAGGAGACCCAGTACTTC. It translates to CASSPQYEETQYF. This chain links TRBV18 with TRBJ2-5; no definite D call. V gave up 3 bases and J gave up 5 bases, with 10 bases separating them. Germline V gives CDR1 KGHSH, CDR2 LQKENI. The CDR3 consists of 13 residues.

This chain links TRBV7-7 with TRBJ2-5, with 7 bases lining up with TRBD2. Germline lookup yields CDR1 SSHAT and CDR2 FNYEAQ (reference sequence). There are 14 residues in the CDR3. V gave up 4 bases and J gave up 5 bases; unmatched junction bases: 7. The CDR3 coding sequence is TGTGCCAGCAGCTCCAACAGCGGGGTGGAGACCCAGTACTTC. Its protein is CASSSNSGVETQYF.

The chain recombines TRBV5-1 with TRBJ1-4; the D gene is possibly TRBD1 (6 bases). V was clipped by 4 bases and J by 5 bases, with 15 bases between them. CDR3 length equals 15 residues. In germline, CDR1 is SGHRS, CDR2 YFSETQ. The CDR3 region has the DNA TGCGCCAGCAGCCAAGACAGGACCAGCAATGAAAAACTGTTTTTT. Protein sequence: CASSQDRTSNEKLFF.

The CDR3 is CASRYQGGTGELFF. The CDR3 region has the DNA TGTGCCAGCAGATACCAGGGTGGGACCGGGGAGCTGTTTTTT. This chain connects TRBV12-3 or TRBV12-4 to TRBJ2-2; weak D call: TRBD1 (5 bases). The CDR3 runs 14 residues. Trimming shortened V by 6 bases and J by 5 bases, and 13 bases separated the two germline ends.

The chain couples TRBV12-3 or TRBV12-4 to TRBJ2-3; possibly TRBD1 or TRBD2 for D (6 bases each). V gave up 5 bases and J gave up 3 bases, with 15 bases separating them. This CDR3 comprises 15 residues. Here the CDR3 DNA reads TGTGCCAGCAGTCTGTTAGGGGGGAAGACAGATACGCAGTATTTT. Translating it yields CASSLLGGKTDTQYF.

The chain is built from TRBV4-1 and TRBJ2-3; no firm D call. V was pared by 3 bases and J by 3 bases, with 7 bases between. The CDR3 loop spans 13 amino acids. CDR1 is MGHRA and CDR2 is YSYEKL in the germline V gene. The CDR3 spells CASSQRTTDTQYF. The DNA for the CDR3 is TGCGCCAGCAGCCAGAGGACGACAGATACGCAGTATTTT.

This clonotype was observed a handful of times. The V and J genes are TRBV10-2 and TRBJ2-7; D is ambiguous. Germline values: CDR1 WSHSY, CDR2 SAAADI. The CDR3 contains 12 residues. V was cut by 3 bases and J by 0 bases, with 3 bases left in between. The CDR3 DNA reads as TGCGCCAGCAGTGAATACTCCTACGAGCAGTACGTC. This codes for CASSEYSYEQYV.

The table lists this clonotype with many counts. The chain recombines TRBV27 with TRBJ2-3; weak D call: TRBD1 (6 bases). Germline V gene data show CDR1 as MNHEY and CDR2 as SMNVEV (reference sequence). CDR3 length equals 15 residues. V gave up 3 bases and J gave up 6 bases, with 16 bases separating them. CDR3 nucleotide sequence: TGTGCCAGCAGTTTCGAGCCAGGGGCGCTGGATACGCAGTATTTT. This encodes CASSFEPGALDTQYF.

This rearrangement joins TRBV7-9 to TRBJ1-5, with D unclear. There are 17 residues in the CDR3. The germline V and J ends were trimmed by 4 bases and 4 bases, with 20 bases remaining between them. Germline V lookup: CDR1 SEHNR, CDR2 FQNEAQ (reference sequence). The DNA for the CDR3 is TGTGCCAGCAGCTCGAATAAGACTCTGGGTCGGAATCAGCCCCAGCATTTT. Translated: CASSSNKTLGRNQPQHF. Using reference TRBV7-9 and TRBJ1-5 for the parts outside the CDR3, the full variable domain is DTGVSQNPRHKITKRGQNVTFRCDPISEHNRLYWYRQTLGQGPEFLTYFQNEAQLEKSRLLSDRFSAERPKGSFSTLEIQRTEQGDSAMYLCASSSNKTLGRNQPQHFGDGTRLSIL.

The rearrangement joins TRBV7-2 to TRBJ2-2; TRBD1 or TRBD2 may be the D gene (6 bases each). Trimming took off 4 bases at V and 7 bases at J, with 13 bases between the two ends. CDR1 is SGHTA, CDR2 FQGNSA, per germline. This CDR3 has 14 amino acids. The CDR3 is CASSSQGRGGELFF. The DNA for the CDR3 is TGTGCCAGCAGCTCGCAGGGGCGGGGCGGGGAGCTGTTTTTT.

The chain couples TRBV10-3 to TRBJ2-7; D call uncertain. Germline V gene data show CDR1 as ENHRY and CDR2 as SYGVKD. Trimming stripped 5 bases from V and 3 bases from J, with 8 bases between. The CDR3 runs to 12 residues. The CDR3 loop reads CAISRSRYEQYV. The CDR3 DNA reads TGTGCCATCAGTCGCAGTCGCTACGAGCAGTACGTC.

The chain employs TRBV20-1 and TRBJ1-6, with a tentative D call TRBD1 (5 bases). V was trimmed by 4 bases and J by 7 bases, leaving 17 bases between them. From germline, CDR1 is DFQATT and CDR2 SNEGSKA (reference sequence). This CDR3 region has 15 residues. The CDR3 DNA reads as TGCAGTGCTATCAGCAGGGCAAACCCAAATTCACCCCTCCACTTT. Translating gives CSAISRANPNSPLHF.

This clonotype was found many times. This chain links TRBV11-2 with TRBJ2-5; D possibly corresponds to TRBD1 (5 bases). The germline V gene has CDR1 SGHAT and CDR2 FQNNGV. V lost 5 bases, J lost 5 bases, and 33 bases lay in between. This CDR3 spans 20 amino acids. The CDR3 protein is CASSHPHRPMTVKRGETQYF. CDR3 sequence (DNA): TGTGCCAGCAGCCACCCGCACCGCCCTATGACAGTAAAAAGGGGCGAGACCCAGTACTTC.

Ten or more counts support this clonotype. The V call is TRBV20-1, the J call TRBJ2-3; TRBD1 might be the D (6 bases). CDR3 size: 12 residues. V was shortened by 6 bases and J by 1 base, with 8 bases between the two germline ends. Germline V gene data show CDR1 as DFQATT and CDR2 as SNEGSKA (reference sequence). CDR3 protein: CSAEGGTDTQYF. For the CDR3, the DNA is TGCAGTGCAGAGGGGGGCACAGATACGCAGTATTTT.

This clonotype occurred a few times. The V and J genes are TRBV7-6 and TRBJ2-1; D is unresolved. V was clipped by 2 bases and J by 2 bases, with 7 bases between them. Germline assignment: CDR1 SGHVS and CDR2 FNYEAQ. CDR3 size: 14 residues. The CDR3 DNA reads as TGTGCCAGCAGCTTACCGGCCCCCTACAATGAGCAGTTCTTC. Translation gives CASSLPAPYNEQFF.